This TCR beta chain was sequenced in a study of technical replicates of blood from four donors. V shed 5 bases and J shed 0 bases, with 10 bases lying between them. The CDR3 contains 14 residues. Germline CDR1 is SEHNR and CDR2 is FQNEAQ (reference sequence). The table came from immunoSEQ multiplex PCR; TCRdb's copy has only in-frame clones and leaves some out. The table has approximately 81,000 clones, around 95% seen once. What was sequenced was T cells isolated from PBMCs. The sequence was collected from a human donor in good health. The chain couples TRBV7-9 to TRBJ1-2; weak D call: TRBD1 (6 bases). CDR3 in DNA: TGTGCCAGCAGCCTAGGGGGAGCTAACTATGGCTACACCTTC. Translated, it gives CASSLGGANYGYTF.